The 9 T cell receptor beta chains below come from one sample, sequenced in a study of OX40 agonist ivuxolimab in advanced cancers. Produced via immunoSEQ multiplex PCR; TCRdb's table is partial and in-frame only. The table records about 66,000 clones, 88% of them present only once. The sample was CD4+ or CD8+ T cells sorted from blood, taken in a trial of the OX40 agonist ivuxolimab. The receptors derive from an adult with an advanced solid tumor such as melanoma, head and neck, liver or kidney cancer.

The rearrangement uses TRBV19 and TRBJ1-5; weak D call: TRBD1 (6 bases). The CDR3 extends over 14 amino acids. V gave up 7 bases and J gave up 3 bases, with 13 bases separating them. Germline CDR1 LNHDA, CDR2 SQIVND (reference sequence). CDR3 DNA sequence: TGTGCCAGTAAACTGGGGGGCCACAATCAGCCCCAGCATTTT. Its translation: CASKLGGHNQPQHF.

The chain recombines TRBV7-3 with TRBJ2-2, with no clear D. The CDR3 spans 14 residues. The germline gives CDR1 SGHTA, CDR2 FQGTGA. The V and J ends lost 4 bases and 3 bases respectively, with 9 bases between them. This CDR3 is CASSSGPHTGELFF. The CDR3 region has the DNA TGTGCCAGCAGCTCCGGTCCACACACCGGGGAGCTGTTTTTT.

This clone has just a few counts. This chain links TRBV19 with TRBJ2-5, with D perhaps matching TRBD2 (5 bases). From germline, CDR1 is LNHDA and CDR2 SQIVND (reference sequence). This CDR3 region has 16 residues. Between the trimmed V and J ends, which lost 7 bases and 4 bases, there was a span of 22 bases. The CDR3 region is CASTARGFPPRETQYF. The CDR3 bases are TGTGCCAGTACCGCCCGGGGATTCCCACCAAGAGAGACCCAGTACTTC.

For this clone: Other DNA sequences in this sample translate to the same CDR3. CDR3: CASSLGVYEQYF. CDR3 bases: TGTGCCAGCAGTTTAGGAGTCTACGAGCAGTACTTC. The chain joins TRBV28 to TRBJ2-7; D unresolved. Between the trimmed V and J ends, which lost 2 bases and 3 bases, there was a span of 5 bases. CDR3 length: 12 amino acids. In germline, CDR1 is MDHEN, CDR2 SYDVKM.

The chain is built from TRBV13 and TRBJ2-4, with 7 bases lining up with TRBD2. The trim removed 5 bases at V and 12 bases at J, leaving 16 bases unmatched. The CDR3 extends over 15 amino acids. From germline, CDR1 is PRHDT and CDR2 FYEKMQ (reference sequence). The CDR3 loop reads CASSQYLTSPDTQYF. CDR3 DNA sequence: TGTGCCAGCAGCCAGTATCTGACTAGCCCCGACACTCAGTACTTC.

V and J are TRBV27 and TRBJ2-1; 8 bases map to TRBD2. CDR3 length: 15 residues. Germline values: CDR1 MNHEY, CDR2 SMNVEV (reference sequence). V lost 4 bases, J lost 6 bases, and 8 bases stayed unmatched. CDR3 loop: CASSYGGALPNEQFF. CDR3 sequence (DNA): TGTGCCAGCAGTTACGGGGGGGCCCTACCCAATGAGCAGTTCTTC.

The chain uses TRBV7-9 and TRBJ2-5; TRBD2 matches 9 bases. There are 14 residues in the CDR3. The J segment lost 5 bases and the V segment lost 1 base, leaving 2 bases of the junction unmatched. Germline lookup yields CDR1 SEHNR and CDR2 FQNEAQ (reference sequence). The CDR3 DNA is TGTGCCAGCAGCTTAGGCGGGAGGGGTGAGACCCAGTACTTC. This gives the protein CASSLGGRGETQYF.

V usage is TRBV5-5 and J usage is TRBJ2-2, with TRBD2 identical over 11 bases. CDR1 is SGHKS, CDR2 YYEKEE, per germline (reference sequence). The V and J ends lost 1 base and 4 bases, in that order; junction bases with no gene match: 9. The CDR3 spans 18 residues. CDR3 sequence (DNA): TGTGCCAGCAGCTTGAGATTAGCGGGAGGGCTGGGCACCGGGGAGCTGTTTTTT. Translated, it gives CASSLRLAGGLGTGELFF.

As to this clone: Different DNA sequences within this sample yield the same CDR3. The chain combines TRBV18 with TRBJ1-2; D not certain. From germline, CDR1 is KGHSH and CDR2 LQKENI. This CDR3 is 13 amino acids long. V gave up 2 bases and J gave up 3 bases, with 7 bases separating them. The CDR3 bases are TGTGCCAGCTCACCAGAAAGGGACTATGGCTACACCTTC. Residues: CASSPERDYGYTF.